Listed here is a single T cell receptor (beta chain). As processed by the authors: Estimation of nucleated cell counts relied on the amplification of reference gene primers. Profiled with immunoSEQ multiplex PCR; TCRdb holds only in-frame clones, not every one. V, J and clone size derive from that table, while D and trimming were established from the DNA sequence. The sample shows hundreds of thousands of clones, 80% to 90% of them seen only once. These data come from a study of blood T cell repertoires in COVID-19. Study overall: Cohort 3 recovered donors had two negative PCRs, clearance, or symptom resolution. PBMCs, B-cell-depleted T cells, or T cells provided the cDNA or gDNA that made up the material.

The germline gives CDR1 ENHRY, CDR2 SYGVKD. This CDR3 region has 14 residues. Losses at the gene ends were 6 bases for V and 8 bases for J; bases not matched to a gene: 10. Researchers sorted participants into cohorts using their self-reported clinical history. The chain employs TRBV10-3 and TRBJ2-1; TRBD1 matches 7 bases. The TCR originated in a man aged 35 to 55 in a cohort exposed to, infected with or recovered from COVID-19 (not recorded which). Sequenced input: PBMCs or T cells enriched from blood (not recorded which). This CDR3 reads CAIRATGLLDEQFF. CDR3 coding DNA: TGTGCCATCAGGGCGACAGGGTTACTCGATGAGCAGTTCTTC.